The 26 T cell receptor beta chains reported below all come from one sample, sequenced in a study of blood T cell repertoires in COVID-19. Assay: immunoSEQ multiplex PCR; the TCRdb copy retains only in-frame clones and omits some. The sample has under 200,000 clones, about 87% seen once. Material for sequencing was peripheral blood. The receptor source for this set is a man aged 35-49 years with active or convalescent COVID-19.

The chain recombines TRBV7-9 with TRBJ1-2; weak D call: TRBD1 (6 bases). V was clipped by 1 base and J by 6 bases, with 18 bases between them. This CDR3 region has 16 residues. Germline CDR1 reads SEHNR; CDR2 reads FQNEAQ (reference sequence). The DNA for the CDR3 is TGTGCCAGCAGCTTAGGACGGGGGGGCCCCGCGAATGGCTACACCTTC. Protein: CASSLGRGGPANGYTF.

J is TRBJ2-1 and V is TRBV5-1, with D possibly being TRBD2 (6 bases). Germline values: CDR1 SGHRS, CDR2 YFSETQ. The CDR3 is 15 amino acids. Between the trimmed V and J ends, which lost 0 bases and 2 bases, there was a span of 9 bases. The DNA of the CDR3 is TGCGCCAGCAGCTTGGTCGGGGGTGCCTACAATGAGCAGTTCTTC. Protein sequence: CASSLVGGAYNEQFF.

The chain recombines TRBV24-1 with TRBJ1-2, with 11 bases fitting TRBD1. Trimming at V came to 4 bases and at J to 8 bases, leaving 2 bases not matched to a gene. Germline values: CDR1 KGHDR, CDR2 SFDVKD. CDR3 length equals 13 residues. The CDR3 nucleotides are TGTGCCACCAGTGAATGGACAGGGGGCGGCTACACCTTC. Translated: CATSEWTGGGYTF.

This clone turned up a few times. The chain employs TRBV6-1 and TRBJ2-7, with TRBD1 identical over 9 bases. Germline V lookup: CDR1 MNHNS, CDR2 SASEGT. With 3 bases clipped from V and 4 bases from J, the junction kept 7 bases outside the gene matches. The CDR3 sequence is 15 residues long. CDR3 sequence reads: CASSESTGGIYEQYF. For the CDR3, the DNA is TGTGCCAGCAGTGAGTCGACAGGGGGAATTTACGAGCAGTACTTC.

This clone turned up a few times. V and J are TRBV2 and TRBJ1-3, with 8 bases identical to TRBD1. CDR3 length: 15 residues. V shed 1 base and J 8 bases; nucleotides not matched to a gene: 7. Germline CDR1 and CDR2: SNHLY and FYNNEI. The CDR3 bases are TGTGCCAGCAGTGAAGAAGCCGACAGGGGCGACACCATATATTTT. Translating gives CASSEEADRGDTIYF.

The chain recombines TRBV6-5 with TRBJ1-4; D is perhaps TRBD1 (6 bases). CDR1 and CDR2 from the germline V gene are MNHEY and SVGAGI. V was trimmed by 6 bases and J by 8 bases, leaving 19 bases between them. The CDR3 spans 15 residues. In nucleotides, the CDR3 is TGTGCCAGCAGGCTAGACAGGAACGTAGTCGAAAAACTGTTTTTT. It specifies CASRLDRNVVEKLFF.

This chain joins TRBV29-1 and TRBJ2-1; weak D call: TRBD1 (6 bases). Germline V gene lookup returns CDR1 SQVTM and CDR2 ANQGSEA. CDR3 length: 13 residues. V lost 4 bases, J lost 4 bases, and 11 bases lay in between. In nucleotides, the CDR3 is TGCAGCGTTGTTCACAGGGAATACAATGAGCAGTTCTTC. As protein: CSVVHREYNEQFF.

This sequence joins TRBV13 and TRBJ1-1; 9 bases are shared with TRBD1. Looked up from germline, CDR1 is PRHDT and CDR2 is FYEKMQ (reference sequence). With 3 bases clipped from V and 4 bases from J, the junction kept 6 bases outside the gene matches. The CDR3 has 15 amino acids. The CDR3 spells CASSFTGGGGTEAFF. The CDR3 DNA follows: TGTGCCAGCAGCTTCACAGGGGGCGGCGGCACTGAAGCTTTCTTT.

The V call is TRBV7-2, the J call TRBJ2-5, with 8 nucleotides matching TRBD2. V dropped 4 bases and J dropped 1; count of bases not matched to a gene: 14. CDR3 length equals 18 residues. CDR1 is SGHTA, CDR2 FQGNSA, per germline. As DNA, the CDR3 is TGTGCCAGCAGCTCCCGTTCATCTAGCGGGCCCGCCCAAGAGACCCAGTACTTC. Residues: CASSSRSSSGPAQETQYF.

The rearrangement links TRBV5-6 to TRBJ2-2; TRBD2 agrees at 11 bases. V was clipped by 4 bases and J by 4 bases; unmatched bases: 12. Germline CDR1 is SGHDT and CDR2 is YYEEEE. The CDR3 has 18 residues. CDR3 coding DNA: TGTGCCAGCAGCCCACGACTTAGCGGGGGGGCTTTCACCGGGGAGCTGTTTTTT. Its protein is CASSPRLSGGAFTGELFF. Based on the CDR3 plus reference TRBV5-6 and TRBJ2-2, the full variable domain is DAGVTQSPTHLIKTRGQQVTLRCSPKSGHDTVSWYQQALGQGPQFIFQYYEEEERQRGNFPDRFSGHQFPNYSSELNVNALLLGDSALYLCASSPRLSGGAFTGELFFGEGSRLTVL.

V and J are TRBV6-5 and TRBJ2-7; a weak D match, TRBD1 (6 bases). Deletions cut 5 bases from V and 0 bases from J, with 8 bases between. The germline V gene encodes CDR1 MNHEY and CDR2 SVGAGI. The CDR3 spans 13 residues. The CDR3 protein is CASSNRASYEQYF. The CDR3 bases are TGTGCCAGCAGTAACAGGGCCTCCTACGAGCAGTACTTC.

The chain recombines TRBV6-2 or TRBV6-3 with TRBJ2-3, with a tentative D call TRBD1 (6 bases). V dropped 4 bases and J dropped 1 base, with 15 bases sitting between them. Germline loops: CDR1 MNHEY, CDR2 SVGEGT. The CDR3 runs to 16 residues. CDR3 sequence (DNA): TGTGCCAGCAGTTCGATAGACAGGACACGCACAGATACGCAGTATTTT. Its protein product is CASSSIDRTRTDTQYF.

This clone was seen a handful of times. The genes are TRBV5-5 and TRBJ2-2, with 12 bases fitting TRBD2. Germline-derived CDR1 and CDR2 are SGHKS and YYEKEE (reference sequence). Unmatched junction bases numbered 4, after V lost 3 bases and J lost 4 bases. The CDR3 has 16 amino acids. The CDR3 region has the DNA TGTGCCAGCAGCTCCACTAGCGGGGGGATCACCGGGGAGCTGTTTTTT. This sequence encodes CASSSTSGGITGELFF. The full variable domain, with the rest looked up from reference TRBV5-5 and TRBJ2-2, is DAGVTQSPTHLIKTRGQQVTLRCSPISGHKSVSWYQQVLGQGPQFIFQYYEKEERGRGNFPDRFSARQFPNYSSELNVNALLLGDSALYLCASSSTSGGITGELFFGEGSRLTVL.

The genes are TRBV7-9 and TRBJ2-5, with D tentatively TRBD2 (5 bases). The V gene lost 4 bases and the J gene lost 3 bases, with 9 bases spanning the gap. Germline V gene sequence: CDR1 SEHNR, CDR2 FQNEAQ (reference sequence). The CDR3 loop spans 13 amino acids. CDR3 sequence reads: CASSSRTEETQYF. In DNA form, the CDR3 reads TGTGCCAGCAGCTCCAGGACTGAAGAGACCCAGTACTTC.

The chain is built from TRBV7-8 and TRBJ1-1, with D possibly being TRBD1 (6 bases). CDR3 length: 16 residues. Trimming took off 5 bases at V and 1 base at J, with 17 bases between the two ends. CDR1 SGHVS and CDR2 FQNEAQ come from the germline V gene. CDR3 sequence (DNA): TGTGCCAGCAGCCCTGGACTGGGGGCGGGGAACACTGAAGCTTTCTTT. Its translation: CASSPGLGAGNTEAFF.

This clone came up once. The chain recombines TRBV5-1 with TRBJ2-1, with TRBD2 identical over 7 bases. Trimming removed 0 bases from V and 9 bases from J; junction bases left unmatched: 3. The CDR3 covers 13 residues. Germline CDR1 and CDR2: SGHRS and YFSETQ. The CDR3 protein is CASSLVGEGEQFF. The CDR3 region has the DNA TGCGCCAGCAGCTTGGTCGGGGAGGGTGAGCAGTTCTTC.

CDR3 in amino acids: CASSPYRAASYGYTF. The DNA of the CDR3 is TGTGCCAGCAGCCCGTACAGGGCCGCTTCCTATGGCTACACCTTC. The chain recombines TRBV7-8 with TRBJ1-2; possible D gene TRBD1, 6 bases. The CDR3 is 15 amino acids. V shed 5 bases and J shed 4 bases, with 17 bases lying between them. CDR1 is SGHVS and CDR2 is FQNEAQ in the germline V gene.

The J gene is TRBJ1-1, the V gene TRBV5-4; D is ambiguous. This CDR3 region has 15 residues. V lost 0 bases and J lost 0, with 9 bases in between. Germline CDR1 and CDR2: SGHNT and YYREEE (reference sequence). The CDR3 sequence: CASSLAGSMNTEAFF. DNA of the CDR3: TGTGCCAGCAGCTTGGCGGGGTCCATGAACACTGAAGCTTTCTTT.

This clone was observed a single time. This rearrangement joins TRBV9 to TRBJ2-7; D possibly corresponds to TRBD1 (6 bases). In germline, CDR1 is SGDLS, CDR2 YYNGEE. This CDR3 has 14 residues. With 2 bases removed from V and 4 bases from J, the gap between germline ends came to 13 bases. The CDR3 region is CASSVTGSGYEQYF. The CDR3 DNA follows: TGTGCCAGCAGCGTCACAGGGTCGGGATACGAGCAGTACTTC.

The chain employs TRBV18 and TRBJ1-3; 7 positions agree with TRBD1. Looked up from germline, CDR1 is KGHSH and CDR2 is LQKENI. This CDR3 is 15 amino acids long. With 1 base clipped from V and 4 bases from J, the junction kept 4 bases outside the gene matches. The CDR3 coding sequence is TGTGCCAGCTCACCACTGACAGGGACAGGAAACACCATATATTTT. Translation gives CASSPLTGTGNTIYF.

This chain uses TRBV7-3 with TRBJ2-1, with 9 positions matching TRBD1. V trimming: 5 bases; J trimming: 4 bases; junction bases outside the gene matches: 6. Germline V gene lookup returns CDR1 SGHTA and CDR2 FQGTGA. This CDR3 is 15 amino acids long. The CDR3 loop is CASSQDRGDYNEQFF. The CDR3 coding sequence is TGTGCCAGCAGCCAGGACAGGGGCGATTACAATGAGCAGTTCTTC.

This chain uses TRBV10-3 with TRBJ2-2; 9 positions agree with TRBD1. CDR3 length: 15 residues. Germline V CDR1 and CDR2: ENHRY, SYGVKD. Trimming cost V 4 bases and J 2 bases; bases outside gene matches: 2. The CDR3 coding sequence is TGTGCCATCAGTGGGGACAGGGAAAACACCGGGGAGCTGTTTTTT. It is translated as CAISGDRENTGELFF.

V usage is TRBV2 and J usage is TRBJ1-1; a weak D match, TRBD1 (5 bases). The germline V and J ends were trimmed by 4 bases and 0 bases, with 9 bases remaining between them. The length of the CDR3 is 14 residues. From germline, CDR1 is SNHLY and CDR2 FYNNEI. The CDR3: CASSVETVNTEAFF. DNA for the CDR3: TGTGCCAGCAGTGTGGAGACAGTGAACACTGAAGCTTTCTTT.

The V gene is TRBV9, the J gene TRBJ2-5; maybe TRBD2 (6 bases). The CDR3 consists of 15 residues. V gave up 3 bases and J gave up 2 bases, with 14 bases separating them. Germline-derived CDR1 and CDR2 are SGDLS and YYNGEE. CDR3 coding DNA: TGTGCCAGCAGCGCGACCGGACTACTACAAGAGACCCAGTACTTC. This codes for CASSATGLLQETQYF.

The V call is TRBV30, the J call TRBJ1-4; D remains unclear. Germline V gene sequence: CDR1 GTSNPN, CDR2 SVGIG (reference sequence). V was pared by 0 bases and J by 8 bases, with 13 bases between. This CDR3 region has 14 residues. The CDR3 region has the DNA TGTGCCTGGAGTGTACGGGTGGTCGGCGAAAAACTGTTTTTT. Residues: CAWSVRVVGEKLFF. Looking up the rest from reference TRBV30 and TRBJ1-4 gives the full variable domain: SQTIHQWPATLVQPVGSPLSLECTVEGTSNPNLYWYRQAAGRGLQLLFYSVGIGQISSEVPQNLSASRPQDRQFILSSKKLLLSDSGFYLCAWSVRVVGEKLFFGSGTQLSVL.

CDR3 nucleotides: TGCAGTGCTAGTAATGACGGGGTGGGCAACTCACCCCTCCACTTT. Translation gives CSASNDGVGNSPLHF. The genes are TRBV20-1 and TRBJ1-6; D remains unclear. This CDR3 has 15 amino acids. Germline-derived CDR1 and CDR2 are DFQATT and SNEGSKA (reference sequence). V was cut by 3 bases and J by 10 bases, with 19 bases left in between.